This entry lists 7 T cell receptor beta chains sequenced from one sample in a study of T cell changes during pregnancy in multiple sclerosis. Sequencing used immunoSEQ multiplex PCR; TCRdb keeps in-frame clones, though not all of them. The sample has tens of thousands of clones; almost 95% are singletons. The sequencing used CD8+ T cells from peripheral blood mononuclear cells, collected in the third trimester of pregnancy. The receptors were sampled from a female donor in good health, enrolled as a control in a pregnancy study.

J is TRBJ1-4 and V is TRBV19; D remains unclear. Trimming shortened V by 7 bases and J by 0 bases, and 12 bases separated the two germline ends. Germline loops: CDR1 LNHDA, CDR2 SQIVND (reference sequence). This CDR3 has 15 amino acids. CDR3 residues: CASTPRGSTNEKLFF. The CDR3 DNA reads TGTGCCAGTACCCCCCGCGGGTCAACTAATGAAAAACTGTTTTTT.

This sequence joins TRBV6-1 and TRBJ1-2; D gene uncertain. The CDR3 spans 13 residues. Trimming stripped 2 bases from V and 4 bases from J, with 8 bases between. CDR1 and CDR2 (germline): MNHNS, SASEGT. CDR3 amino acids: CASSEFNGYGYTF. CDR3 DNA: TGTGCCAGCAGTGAATTTAACGGCTATGGCTACACCTTC.

This sequence joins TRBV30 and TRBJ1-1; D unclear. Germline CDR1 and CDR2: GTSNPN and SVGIG (reference sequence). The CDR3 loop spans 13 amino acids. V was cut by 1 base and J by 6 bases, with 12 bases left in between. CDR3 nucleotides: TGTGCCTGGAGTGGAGGGATCGGAGCTGAAGCTTTCTTT. The encoded protein is CAWSGGIGAEAFF.

The chain carries TRBV19 and TRBJ1-2; D not certain. V lost 3 bases, J lost 8 bases, and 13 bases lay in between. There are 13 residues in the CDR3. Germline V gene lookup returns CDR1 LNHDA and CDR2 SQIVND (reference sequence). The CDR3: CASSMAGIHGYTF. The DNA for the CDR3 is TGTGCCAGTAGTATGGCAGGAATTCACGGCTACACCTTC. The complete variable domain, with remaining parts taken from reference TRBV19 and TRBJ1-2, reads DGGITQSPKYLFRKEGQNVTLSCEQNLNHDAMYWYRQDPGQGLRLIYYSQIVNDFQKGDIAEGYSVSREKKESFPLTVTSAQKNPTAFYLCASSMAGIHGYTFGSGTRLTVV.

The chain is built from TRBV7-9 and TRBJ2-1; 7 bases line up with TRBD1. The CDR3 runs to 15 residues. J lost 0 bases, V lost 2 bases, and 1 base had no gene match. Looked up from germline, CDR1 is SEHNR and CDR2 is FQNEAQ (reference sequence). The CDR3 DNA is TGTGCCAGCAGCTTAAACAGGGGCTCCTACAATGAGCAGTTCTTC. Residues: CASSLNRGSYNEQFF.

The genes are TRBV7-9 and TRBJ2-7; D is uncertain. The CDR3 length is 12 residues. Per the germline V gene, CDR1 is SEHNR and CDR2 is FQNEAQ (reference sequence). With 3 bases removed from V and 2 bases from J, the gap between germline ends came to 5 bases. The CDR3, as DNA: TGTGCCAGCAGCTTGGCTCCCTACGAGCAGTACTTC. This encodes CASSLAPYEQYF.

This chain joins TRBV19 and TRBJ2-7; no clear D gene. The CDR3 is 13 residues long. The germline V gene encodes CDR1 LNHDA and CDR2 SQIVND (reference sequence). Trimming took 0 bases from V and 1 from J, leaving 4 bases between them. The CDR3 nucleotides are TGTGCCAGTAGTATAGATGAGTCCTACGAGCAGTACTTC. The encoded protein is CASSIDESYEQYF. Looking up the rest from reference TRBV19 and TRBJ2-7 gives the full variable domain: DGGITQSPKYLFRKEGQNVTLSCEQNLNHDAMYWYRQDPGQGLRLIYYSQIVNDFQKGDIAEGYSVSREKKESFPLTVTSAQKNPTAFYLCASSIDESYEQYFGPGTRLTVT.